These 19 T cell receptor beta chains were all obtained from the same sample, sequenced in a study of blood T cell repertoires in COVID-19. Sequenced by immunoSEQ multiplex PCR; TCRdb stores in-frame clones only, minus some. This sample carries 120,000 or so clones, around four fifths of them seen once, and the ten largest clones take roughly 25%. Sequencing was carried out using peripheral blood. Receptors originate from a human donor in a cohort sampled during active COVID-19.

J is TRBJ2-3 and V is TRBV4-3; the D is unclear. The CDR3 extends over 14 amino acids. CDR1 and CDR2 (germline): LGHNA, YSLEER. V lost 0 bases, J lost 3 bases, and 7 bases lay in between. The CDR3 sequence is CASSQDLRTDTQYF. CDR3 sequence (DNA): TGCGCCAGCAGCCAAGATCTGAGAACAGATACGCAGTATTTT.

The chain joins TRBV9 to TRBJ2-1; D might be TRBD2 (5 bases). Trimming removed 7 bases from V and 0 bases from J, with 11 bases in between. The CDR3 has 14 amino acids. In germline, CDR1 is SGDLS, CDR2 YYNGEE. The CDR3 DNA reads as TGTGCCAGCGAGGGCCCGAGCTCCTACAATGAGCAGTTCTTC. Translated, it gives CASEGPSSYNEQFF.

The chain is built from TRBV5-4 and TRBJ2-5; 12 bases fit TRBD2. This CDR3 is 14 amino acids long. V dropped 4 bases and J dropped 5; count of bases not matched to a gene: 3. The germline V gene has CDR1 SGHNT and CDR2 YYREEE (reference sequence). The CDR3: CASSPLAGGETQYF. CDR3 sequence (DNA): TGTGCCAGCAGCCCACTAGCGGGGGGTGAGACCCAGTACTTC.

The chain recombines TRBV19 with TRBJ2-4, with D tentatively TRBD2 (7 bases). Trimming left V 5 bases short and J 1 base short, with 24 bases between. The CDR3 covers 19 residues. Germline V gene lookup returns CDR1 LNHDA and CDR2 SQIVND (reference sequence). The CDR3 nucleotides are TGTGCCAGTAGTCTTGAGAGGGGGGGTGTTGACAGGGCCAAAAACATTCAGTACTTC. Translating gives CASSLERGGVDRAKNIQYF.

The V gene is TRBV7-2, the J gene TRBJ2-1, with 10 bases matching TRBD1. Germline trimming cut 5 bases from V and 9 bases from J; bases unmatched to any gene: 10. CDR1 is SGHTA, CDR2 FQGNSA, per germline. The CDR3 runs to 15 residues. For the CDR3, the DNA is TGTGCCAGCAGCCGTGACAGGGGGCATCTTAGTGAGCAGTTCTTC. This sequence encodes CASSRDRGHLSEQFF.

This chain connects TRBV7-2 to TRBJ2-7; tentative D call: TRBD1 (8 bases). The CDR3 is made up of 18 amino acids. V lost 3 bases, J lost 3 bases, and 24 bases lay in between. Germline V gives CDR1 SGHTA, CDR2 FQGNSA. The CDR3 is CASSFLQGASGTNYEQYF. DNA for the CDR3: TGTGCCAGCAGCTTTCTTCAGGGGGCTTCCGGGACTAACTACGAGCAGTACTTC.

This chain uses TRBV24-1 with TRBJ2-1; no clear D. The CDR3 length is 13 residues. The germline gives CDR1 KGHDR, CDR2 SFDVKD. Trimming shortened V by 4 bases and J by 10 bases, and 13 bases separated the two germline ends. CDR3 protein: CATSDSSLSEQFF. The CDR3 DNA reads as TGTGCCACCAGTGACTCTTCCTTGAGCGAGCAGTTCTTC.

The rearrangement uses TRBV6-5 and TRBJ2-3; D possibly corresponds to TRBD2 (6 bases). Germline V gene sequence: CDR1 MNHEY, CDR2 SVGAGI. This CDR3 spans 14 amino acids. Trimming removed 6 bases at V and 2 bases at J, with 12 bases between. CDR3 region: CASRGGVPTDTQYF. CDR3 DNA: TGTGCCAGCAGGGGCGGGGTACCCACAGATACGCAGTATTTT.

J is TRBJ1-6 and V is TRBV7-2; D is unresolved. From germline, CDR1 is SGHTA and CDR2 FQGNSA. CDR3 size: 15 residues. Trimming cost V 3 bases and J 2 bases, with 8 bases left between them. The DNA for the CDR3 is TGTGCCAGCAGCTTGGGCAGAGCCTATAATTCACCCCTCCACTTT. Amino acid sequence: CASSLGRAYNSPLHF.

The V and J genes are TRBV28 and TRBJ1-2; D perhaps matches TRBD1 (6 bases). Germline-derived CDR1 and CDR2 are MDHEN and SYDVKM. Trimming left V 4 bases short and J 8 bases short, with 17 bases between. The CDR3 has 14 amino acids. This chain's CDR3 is CASSSPAGVGGYTF. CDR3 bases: TGTGCCAGCAGTTCCCCGGCAGGGGTGGGCGGCTACACCTTC.

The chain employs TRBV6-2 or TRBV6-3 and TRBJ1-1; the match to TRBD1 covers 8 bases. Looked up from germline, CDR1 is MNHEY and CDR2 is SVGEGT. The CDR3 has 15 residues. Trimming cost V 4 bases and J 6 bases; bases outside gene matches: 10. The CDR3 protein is CASSSRTGNTAEAFF. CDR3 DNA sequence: TGTGCCAGCAGTTCCAGGACAGGGAATACGGCTGAAGCTTTCTTT.

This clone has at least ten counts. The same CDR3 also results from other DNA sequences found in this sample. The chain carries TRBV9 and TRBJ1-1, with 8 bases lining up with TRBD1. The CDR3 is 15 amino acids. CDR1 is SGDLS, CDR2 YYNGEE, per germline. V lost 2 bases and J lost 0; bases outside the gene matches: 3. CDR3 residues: CASSVGDRLNTEAFF. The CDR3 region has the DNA TGTGCCAGCAGCGTCGGGGACAGGTTGAACACTGAAGCTTTCTTT.

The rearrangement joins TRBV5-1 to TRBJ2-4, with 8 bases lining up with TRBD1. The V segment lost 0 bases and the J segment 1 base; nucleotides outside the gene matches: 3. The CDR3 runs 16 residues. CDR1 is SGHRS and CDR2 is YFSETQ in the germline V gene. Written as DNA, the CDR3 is TGCGCCAGCAGCTTGGGTAGACAGGGGGCCAAAAACATTCAGTACTTC. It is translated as CASSLGRQGAKNIQYF. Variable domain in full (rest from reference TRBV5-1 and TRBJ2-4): KAGVTQTPRYLIKTRGQQVTLSCSPISGHRSVSWYQQTPGQGLQFLFEYFSETQRNKGNFPGRFSGRQFSNSRSEMNVSTLELGDSALYLCASSLGRQGAKNIQYFGAGTRLSVL.

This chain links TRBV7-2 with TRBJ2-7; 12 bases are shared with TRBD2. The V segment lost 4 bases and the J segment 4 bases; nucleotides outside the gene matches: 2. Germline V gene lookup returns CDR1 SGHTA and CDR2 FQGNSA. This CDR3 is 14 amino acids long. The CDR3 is CASSSTSGSYEQYF. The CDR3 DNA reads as TGTGCCAGCAGCTCGACTAGCGGGAGTTACGAGCAGTACTTC.

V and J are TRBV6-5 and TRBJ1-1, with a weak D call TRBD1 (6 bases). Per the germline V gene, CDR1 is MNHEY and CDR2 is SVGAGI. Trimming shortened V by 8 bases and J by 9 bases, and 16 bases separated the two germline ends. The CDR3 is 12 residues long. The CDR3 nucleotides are TGTGCCAGCCATCGGAGAGGGGGAAAAGCTTTCTTT. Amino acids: CASHRRGGKAFF.

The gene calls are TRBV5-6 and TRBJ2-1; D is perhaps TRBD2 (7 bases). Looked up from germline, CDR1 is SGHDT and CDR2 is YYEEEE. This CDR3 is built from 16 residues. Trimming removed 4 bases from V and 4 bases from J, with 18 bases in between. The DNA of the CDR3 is TGTGCCAGCAGCGGGGGCACCGGGACTACTTACAATGAGCAGTTCTTC. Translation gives CASSGGTGTTYNEQFF. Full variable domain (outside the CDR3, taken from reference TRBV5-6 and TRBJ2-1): DAGVTQSPTHLIKTRGQQVTLRCSPKSGHDTVSWYQQALGQGPQFIFQYYEEEERQRGNFPDRFSGHQFPNYSSELNVNALLLGDSALYLCASSGGTGTTYNEQFFGPGTRLTVL.

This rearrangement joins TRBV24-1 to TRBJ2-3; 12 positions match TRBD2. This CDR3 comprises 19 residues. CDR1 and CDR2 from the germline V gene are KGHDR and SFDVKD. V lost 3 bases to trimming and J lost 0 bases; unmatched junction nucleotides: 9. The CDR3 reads CATSDPSGTSGPSTDTQYF. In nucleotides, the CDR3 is TGTGCCACCAGTGATCCCTCCGGGACTAGCGGGCCGAGCACAGATACGCAGTATTTT.

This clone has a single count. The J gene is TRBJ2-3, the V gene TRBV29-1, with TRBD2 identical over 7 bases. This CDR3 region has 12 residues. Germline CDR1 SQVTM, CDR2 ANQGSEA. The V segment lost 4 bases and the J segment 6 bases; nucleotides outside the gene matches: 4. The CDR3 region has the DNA TGCAGCGTTGGCGGGAGTGGGGATACGCAGTATTTT. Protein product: CSVGGSGDTQYF.

The CDR3 reads CATSEGTSGEVETQYF. CDR3 nucleotide sequence: TGTGCCACCAGTGAGGGGACTAGCGGAGAGGTGGAGACCCAGTACTTC. The chain joins TRBV24-1 to TRBJ2-5; 11 bases align to TRBD2. Germline V gene sequence: CDR1 KGHDR, CDR2 SFDVKD. The V and J ends lost 4 bases and 5 bases, in that order; junction bases with no gene match: 8. This CDR3 spans 16 amino acids.